The 5 T cell receptor beta chains below were found in one sample sequenced in a study of cytomegalovirus exposure and HLA in healthy donors (dated 2017 in TCRdb). The receptor library was made with the immunoSEQ multiplex PCR assay. For the multiplex PCR, a mixture combining 60 forward primers for TCR Vbeta segments and 13 reverse primers for TCR Jbeta segments was used. The table was pulled from immuneACCESS by TCRdb, which kept in-frame rearrangements only. Such tables lose some clones; where checked, under half of the loss comes from unresolved V genes, and the rest has no known cause. This sample gives about 130,000 clones in total; approximately 8.9% of them show up just once. Around 7% of the sample lies in the top ten. Sequences were obtained from PBMCs. Receptors were obtained from a middle-aged woman in good health and CMV-seropositive.

This clone was counted only a few times. The V and J genes are TRBV6-1 and TRBJ1-5; D perhaps matches TRBD1 (6 bases). The CDR3 is 13 amino acids. CDR1 and CDR2 (germline): MNHNS, SASEGT. Trimming cost V 9 bases and J 2 bases, with 11 bases left between them. Here the CDR3 DNA reads TGTGCCAGTACACCAGGGGGCAATCAGCCCCAGCATTTT. Its protein is CASTPGGNQPQHF.

The CDR3 nucleotides are TGTGCCAGCAGTCAGGGGGCCCTCGCTAACTATGGCTACACCTTC. Translating it yields CASSQGALANYGYTF. The chain couples TRBV27 to TRBJ1-2; TRBD1 matches at 8 bases. This CDR3 has 15 residues. V was pared by 5 bases and J by 0 bases, with 5 bases of the junction left unmatched. Looked up from germline, CDR1 is MNHEY and CDR2 is SMNVEV (reference sequence).

The chain links TRBV9 to TRBJ1-2, with TRBD1 as a possible D gene (6 bases). Deletions cut 0 bases from V and 2 bases from J, with 11 bases between. This CDR3 contains 15 residues. Germline V lookup: CDR1 SGDLS, CDR2 YYNGEE. The CDR3 protein is CASSVAGRGNYGYTF. CDR3 sequence (DNA): TGTGCCAGCAGCGTAGCGGGCAGGGGAAACTATGGCTACACCTTC.

In its sample, this clone was seen a few times. J is TRBJ2-7 and V is TRBV19; TRBD1 matches at 8 bases. Germline loops: CDR1 LNHDA, CDR2 SQIVND (reference sequence). The CDR3 has 14 residues. V trimming: 1 base; J trimming: 4 bases; junction bases outside the gene matches: 3. CDR3 nucleotide sequence: TGTGCCAGTAGTATAGGGCAGGGGGCGTACGAGCAGTACTTC. Its protein is CASSIGQGAYEQYF.

Ten or more counts support this clone. The chain has TRBV7-6 and TRBJ2-5; 9 bases align to TRBD2. The germline V gene encodes CDR1 SGHVS and CDR2 FNYEAQ. The CDR3 is made up of 18 amino acids. J gave up 5 bases and V 5 bases, and 18 bases lay outside the gene matches. The CDR3 DNA reads TGTGCCAGCAGCCTAAAAGCGGGGGGCGGAAAGGAATGGGAGACCCAGTACTTC. Translating it yields CASSLKAGGGKEWETQYF.